This is a list of T cell receptor beta chains from one sample in a study of shared clonotypes between healthy human individuals. Assay: immunoSEQ multiplex PCR; the TCRdb copy retains only in-frame clones and omits some. The sample lists approximately 340,000 clones, about 74% seen once, with 10% in the top ten. Specimen: memory CD4+ T cells sorted from blood. These receptors were taken from a young man in good health. Both conserved end residues are part of each CDR3. D genes are given only for firm matches. Clone size is not always given. Where it is, it says once, few, many or a class for expanded clones.

j_call d_call cdr3_length clone_size v_call cdr3_nt cdr3_aa
TRBJ2-2 NA 15 NA TRBV19 TGTGCCAGTGAGTCCCGGACCTCTAAAACCGGGGAGCTGTTTTTT CASESRTSKTGELFF
TRBJ2-5 TRBD2 15 NA TRBV10-3 TGTGCCATCAGTAAGGGACTAGCGGGAAAAGAGACCCAGTACTTC CAISKGLAGKETQYF
TRBJ1-5 NA 15 NA TRBV19 TGTGCCAGTAGTATAGATCGGGTCGGGGTTCAGCCCCAGCATTTT CASSIDRVGVQPQHF
TRBJ1-3 NA 15 few TRBV6-5 TGTGCCAGCAGGGCCCCGGGGGACTCTGGAAACACCATATATTTT CASRAPGDSGNTIYF
TRBJ1-2 NA 13 NA TRBV6-1 TGTGCCAGCAGTGTTGACGGACCCTATGGCTACACCTTC CASSVDGPYGYTF
TRBJ2-3 NA 13 NA TRBV4-1 TGCGCCAGCAGCCCGGAGAGCACAGATACGCAGTATTTT CASSPESTDTQYF
TRBJ2-7 TRBD2 14 few TRBV2 TGTGCCAGCAGTGGGGGCGGGAGCTCCTACGAGCAGTACTTC CASSGGGSSYEQYF
TRBJ2-3 NA 16 NA TRBV25-1 TGTGCCAGCAGTGAAAAAGGGAGTGGGAGCCCAGATACGCAGTATTTT CASSEKGSGSPDTQYF
TRBJ2-5 NA 14 few TRBV10-3 TGTGCCATCAGTGCCGGCGGGGAACAAGAGACCCAGTACTTC CAISAGGEQETQYF
TRBJ2-5 NA 11 NA TRBV2 TGTGCCAGCAGCAGGGACGGGGCCCAGTACTTC CASSRDGAQYF
TRBJ2-1 TRBD2 15 NA TRBV25-1 TGTGCCAGCAGTGCTTCAGCGGGAGAAAGCAATGAGCAGTTCTTC CASSASAGESNEQFF
TRBJ1-2 NA 15 NA TRBV5-8 TGTGCCAGCAGCTTGAGGGGCAGAGCTAACTATGGCTACACCTTC CASSLRGRANYGYTF